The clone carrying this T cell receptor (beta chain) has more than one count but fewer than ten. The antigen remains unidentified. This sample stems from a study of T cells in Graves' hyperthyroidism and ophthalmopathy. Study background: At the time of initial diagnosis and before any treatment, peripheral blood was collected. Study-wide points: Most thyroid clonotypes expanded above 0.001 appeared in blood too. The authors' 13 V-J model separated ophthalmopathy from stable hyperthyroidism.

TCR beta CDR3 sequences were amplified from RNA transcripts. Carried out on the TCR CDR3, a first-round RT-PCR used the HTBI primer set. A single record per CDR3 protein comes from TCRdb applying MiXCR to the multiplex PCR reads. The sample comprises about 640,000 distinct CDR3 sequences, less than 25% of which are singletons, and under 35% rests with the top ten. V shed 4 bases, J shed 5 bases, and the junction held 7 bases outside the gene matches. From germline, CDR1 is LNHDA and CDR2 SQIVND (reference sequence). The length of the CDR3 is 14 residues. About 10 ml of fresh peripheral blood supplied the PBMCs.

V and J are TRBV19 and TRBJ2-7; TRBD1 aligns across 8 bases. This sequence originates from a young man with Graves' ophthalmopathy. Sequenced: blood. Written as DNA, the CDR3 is TGTGCCAGTAGTACCCGGGACAGGTACCACGAGCAGTACTTC. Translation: CASSTRDRYHEQYF.